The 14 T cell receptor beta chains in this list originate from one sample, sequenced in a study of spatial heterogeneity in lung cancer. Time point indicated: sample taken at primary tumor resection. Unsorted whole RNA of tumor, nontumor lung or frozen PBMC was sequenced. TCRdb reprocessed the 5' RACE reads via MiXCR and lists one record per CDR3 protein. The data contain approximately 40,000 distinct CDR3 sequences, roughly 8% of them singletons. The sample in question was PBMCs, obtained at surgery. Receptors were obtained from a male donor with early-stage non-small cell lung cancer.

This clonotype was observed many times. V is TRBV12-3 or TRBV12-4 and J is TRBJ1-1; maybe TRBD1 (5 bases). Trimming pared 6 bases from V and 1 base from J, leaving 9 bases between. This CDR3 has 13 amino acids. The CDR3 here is CASRDTGNTEAFF. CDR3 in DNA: TGTGCCAGCAGGGACACGGGGAACACTGAAGCTTTCTTT.

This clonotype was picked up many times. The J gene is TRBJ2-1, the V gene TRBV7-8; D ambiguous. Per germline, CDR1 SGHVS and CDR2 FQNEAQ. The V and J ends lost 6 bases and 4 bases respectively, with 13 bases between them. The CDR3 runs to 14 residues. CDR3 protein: CASSPRETYNEQFF. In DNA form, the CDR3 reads TGTGCCAGCAGTCCCCGAGAGACTTACAATGAGCAGTTCTTC.

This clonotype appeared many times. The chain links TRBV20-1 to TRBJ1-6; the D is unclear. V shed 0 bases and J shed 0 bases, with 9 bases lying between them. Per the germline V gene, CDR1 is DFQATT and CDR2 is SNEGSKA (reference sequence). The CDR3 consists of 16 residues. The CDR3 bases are TGCAGTGCTAGAGACGTTATCGGCTCCTATAATTCACCCCTCCACTTT. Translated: CSARDVIGSYNSPLHF.

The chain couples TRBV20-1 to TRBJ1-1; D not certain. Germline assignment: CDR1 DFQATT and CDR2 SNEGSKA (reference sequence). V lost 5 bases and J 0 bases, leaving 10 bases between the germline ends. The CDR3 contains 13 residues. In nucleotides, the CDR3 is TGCAGTGCTCAGACACTGGTGAACACTGAAGCTTTCTTT. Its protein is CSAQTLVNTEAFF.

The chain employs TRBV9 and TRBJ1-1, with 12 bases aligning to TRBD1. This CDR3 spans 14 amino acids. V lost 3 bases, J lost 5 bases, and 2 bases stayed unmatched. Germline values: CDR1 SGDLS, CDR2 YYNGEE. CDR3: CASSAGQGATEAFF. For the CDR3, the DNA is TGTGCCAGCAGCGCGGGACAGGGGGCGACTGAAGCTTTCTTT.

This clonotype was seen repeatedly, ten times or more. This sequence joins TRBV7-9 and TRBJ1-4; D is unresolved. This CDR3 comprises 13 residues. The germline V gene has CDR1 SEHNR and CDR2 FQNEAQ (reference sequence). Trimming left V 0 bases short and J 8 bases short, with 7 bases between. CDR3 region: CASSLAGGEKLFF. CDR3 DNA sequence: TGTGCCAGCAGCTTAGCAGGTGGCGAAAAACTGTTTTTT.

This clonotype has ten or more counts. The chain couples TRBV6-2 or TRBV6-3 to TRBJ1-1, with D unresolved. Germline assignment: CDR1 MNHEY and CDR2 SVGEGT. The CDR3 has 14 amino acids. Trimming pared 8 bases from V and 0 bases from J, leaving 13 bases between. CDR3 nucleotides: TGTGCCAGCGACCGAGGTGGTTTGAACACTGAAGCTTTCTTT. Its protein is CASDRGGLNTEAFF.

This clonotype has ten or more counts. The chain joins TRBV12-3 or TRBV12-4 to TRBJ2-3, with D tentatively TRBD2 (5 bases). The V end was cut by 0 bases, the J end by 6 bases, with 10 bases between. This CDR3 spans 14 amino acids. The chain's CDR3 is CASSLARGRDTQYF. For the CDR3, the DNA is TGTGCCAGCAGTTTAGCTCGCGGGCGGGATACGCAGTATTTT.

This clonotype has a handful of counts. The CDR3 spells CASNGQDNEAFF. For the CDR3, the DNA is TGTGCCAGCAATGGGCAGGACAATGAAGCTTTCTTT. The chain combines TRBV2 with TRBJ1-1; possible D gene TRBD1, 5 bases. Germline CDR1 reads SNHLY; CDR2 reads FYNNEI. V gave up 7 bases and J gave up 7 bases, with 13 bases separating them. The CDR3 spans 12 residues.

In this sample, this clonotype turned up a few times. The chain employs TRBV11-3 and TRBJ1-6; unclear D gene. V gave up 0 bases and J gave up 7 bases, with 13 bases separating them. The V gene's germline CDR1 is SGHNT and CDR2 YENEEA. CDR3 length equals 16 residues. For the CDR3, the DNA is TGTGCCAGCAGCTTAGATGACCCCGGCGGCAATTCACCCCTCCACTTT. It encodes CASSLDDPGGNSPLHF.

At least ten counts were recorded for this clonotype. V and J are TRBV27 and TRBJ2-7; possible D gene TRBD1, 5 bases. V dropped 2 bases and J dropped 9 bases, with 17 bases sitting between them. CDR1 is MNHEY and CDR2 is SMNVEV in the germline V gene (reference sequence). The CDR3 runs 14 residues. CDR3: CASSLNRQIMAQYF. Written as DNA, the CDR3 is TGTGCCAGCAGTTTAAACAGACAGATTATGGCGCAGTACTTC.

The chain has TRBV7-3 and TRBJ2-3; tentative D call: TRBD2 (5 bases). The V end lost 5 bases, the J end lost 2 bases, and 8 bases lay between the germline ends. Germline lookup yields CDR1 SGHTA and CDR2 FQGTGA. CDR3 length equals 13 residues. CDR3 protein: CASSGGLTDTQYF. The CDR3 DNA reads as TGTGCCAGCAGCGGAGGACTCACAGATACGCAGTATTTT.

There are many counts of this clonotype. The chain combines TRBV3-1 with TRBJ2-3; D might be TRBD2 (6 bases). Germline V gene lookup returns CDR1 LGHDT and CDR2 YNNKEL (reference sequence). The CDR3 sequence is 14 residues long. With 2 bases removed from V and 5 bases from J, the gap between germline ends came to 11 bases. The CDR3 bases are TGTGCCAGCAGCCAAAAACTAGCAGGAGATACGCAGTATTTT. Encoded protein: CASSQKLAGDTQYF.

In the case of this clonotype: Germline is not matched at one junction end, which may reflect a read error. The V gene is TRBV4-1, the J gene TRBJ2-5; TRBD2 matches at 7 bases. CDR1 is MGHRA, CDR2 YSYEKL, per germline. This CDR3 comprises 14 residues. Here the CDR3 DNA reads TGCGCCAGCAACCCACCCGGGAGGCGAGAGACCCTGTACTTC. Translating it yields CASNPPGRRETLYF.